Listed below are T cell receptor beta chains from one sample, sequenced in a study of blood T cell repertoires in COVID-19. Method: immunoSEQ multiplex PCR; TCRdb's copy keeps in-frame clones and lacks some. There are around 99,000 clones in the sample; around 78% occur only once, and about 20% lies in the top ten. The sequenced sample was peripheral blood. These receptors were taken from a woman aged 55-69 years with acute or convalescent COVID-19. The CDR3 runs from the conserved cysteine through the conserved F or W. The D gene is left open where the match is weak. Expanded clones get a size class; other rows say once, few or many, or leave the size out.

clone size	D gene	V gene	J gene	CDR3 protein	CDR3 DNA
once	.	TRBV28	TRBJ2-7	CASSLRPQVAYEQYF	TGTGCCAGCAGTTTAAGGCCCCAGGTAGCCTACGAGCAGTACTTC
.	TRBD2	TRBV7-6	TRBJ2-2	CASSSPGTSGRAYTGELFF	TGTGCCAGCAGCTCCCCGGGAACTAGCGGGAGGGCCTACACCGGGGAGCTGTTTTTT
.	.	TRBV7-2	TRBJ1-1	CASSFSGGLNTEAFF	TGTGCCAGCAGCTTCTCCGGGGGGCTGAACACTGAAGCTTTCTTT
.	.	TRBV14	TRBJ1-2	CASSLQGRGGYTF	TGTGCCAGCAGCCTTCAGGGAAGAGGCGGCTACACCTTC
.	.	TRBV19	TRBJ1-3	CASSVEDSRNTIYF	TGTGCCAGTAGTGTAGAGGACAGCAGAAACACCATATATTTT
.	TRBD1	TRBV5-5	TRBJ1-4	CASSTTLGGSGEKLFF	TGTGCCAGCAGCACGACCTTAGGGGGCTCGGGTGAAAAACTGTTTTTT
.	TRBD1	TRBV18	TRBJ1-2	CASSPAGTGFGYTF	TGTGCCAGCTCCCCAGCCGGGACAGGGTTTGGCTACACCTTC
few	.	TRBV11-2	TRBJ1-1	CASSFSPGWGGNFEAFF	TGTGCCAGCAGCTTTAGCCCGGGGTGGGGTGGTAACTTTGAAGCTTTCTTT
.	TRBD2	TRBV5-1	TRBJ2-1	CASSTLAGFYNEQFF	TGCGCCAGCAGCACCTTAGCGGGGTTTTACAATGAGCAGTTCTTC
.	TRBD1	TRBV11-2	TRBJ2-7	CASSPGTGDYEQYF	TGTGCCAGCAGCCCGGGGACAGGGGACTACGAGCAGTACTTC
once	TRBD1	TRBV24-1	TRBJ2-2	CATRGTGTTGELFF	TGTGCCACCAGGGGGACAGGGACCACCGGGGAGCTGTTTTTT
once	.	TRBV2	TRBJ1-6	CASIRQPTYNSPLHF	TGTGCCAGCATTAGACAGCCAACCTATAATTCACCCCTCCACTTT
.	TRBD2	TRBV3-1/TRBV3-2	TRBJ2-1	CASSRKGLGNEQFF	TGTGCCAGCAGCCGGAAGGGACTAGGCAATGAGCAGTTCTTC
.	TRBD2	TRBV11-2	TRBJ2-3	CASRVAGGVDTQYF	TGTGCCAGCAGAGTAGCGGGGGGCGTAGATACGCAGTATTTT
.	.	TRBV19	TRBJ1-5	CASTSYADSLNQPQHF	TGTGCCAGTACCTCATATGCGGACAGTCTCAATCAGCCCCAGCATTTT
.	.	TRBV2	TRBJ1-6	CASREDPPLHF	TGTGCCAGCAGAGAGGATCCGCCCCTCCACTTT
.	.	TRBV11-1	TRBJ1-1	CASSLITRDEAFF	TGTGCCAGCAGCTTAATTACCCGGGATGAAGCTTTCTTT
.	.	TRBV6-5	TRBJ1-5	CASLGGSHTPQHF	TGTGCCAGCCTAGGAGGTTCCCATACGCCCCAGCATTTT
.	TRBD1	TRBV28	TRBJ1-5	CASGTEYSNQPQHF	TGTGCCAGCGGGACAGAGTATAGCAATCAGCCCCAGCATTTT
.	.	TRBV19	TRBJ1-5	CASQWLGREPQHF	TGTGCCAGTCAGTGGCTCGGTCGGGAGCCCCAGCATTTT
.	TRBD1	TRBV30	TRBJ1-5	CAWRGTGGNQPQHF	TGTGCCTGGAGGGGGACAGGGGGCAATCAGCCCCAGCATTTT
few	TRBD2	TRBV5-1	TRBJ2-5	CASSLSTSLQETQYF	TGCGCCAGCAGCTTGTCGACTAGCCTCCAAGAGACCCAGTACTTC
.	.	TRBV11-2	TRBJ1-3	CASSPEAGGTIYF	TGTGCCAGCAGCCCAGAAGCGGGGGGCACCATATATTTT
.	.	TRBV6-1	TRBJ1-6	CASSEGRQGLSYNSPLHF	TGTGCCAGCAGTGAAGGCAGGCAGGGCCTCTCCTATAATTCACCCCTCCACTTT
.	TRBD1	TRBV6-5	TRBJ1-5	CASSLYDRVGQPQHF	TGTGCCAGCAGTCTATACGACAGGGTGGGTCAGCCCCAGCATTTT
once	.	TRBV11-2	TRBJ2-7	CASSFSSDEQYF	TGTGCCAGCAGCTTTTCGTCGGACGAGCAGTACTTC
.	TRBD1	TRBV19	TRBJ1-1	CASSRSGTGGREAFF	TGTGCCAGTAGTAGGAGTGGGACAGGGGGGCGCGAAGCTTTCTTT
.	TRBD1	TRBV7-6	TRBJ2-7	CASSLGGGQGAFDEQYF	TGTGCCAGCAGCTTAGGAGGTGGACAGGGGGCTTTCGACGAGCAGTACTTC
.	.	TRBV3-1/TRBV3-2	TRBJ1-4	CASSSGSPGREKLFF	TGTGCCAGCAGCTCGGGGTCCCCGGGGAGGGAAAAACTGTTTTTT
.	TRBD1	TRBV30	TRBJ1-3	CAWTTGGATGNTIYF	TGTGCCTGGACTACAGGGGGCGCGACGGGAAACACCATATATTTT
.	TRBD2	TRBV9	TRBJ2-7	CASSVAGGPYEQYF	TGTGCCAGCAGCGTAGCGGGAGGGCCGTACGAGCAGTACTTC
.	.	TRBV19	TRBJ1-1	CASSIVPSGTEAFF	TGTGCCAGTAGTATAGTGCCCTCGGGTACTGAAGCTTTCTTT
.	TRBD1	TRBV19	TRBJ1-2	CASSIGQGKYGYTF	TGTGCCAGTAGTATCGGACAGGGAAAATATGGCTACACCTTC
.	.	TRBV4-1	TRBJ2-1	CASSQSPRREVNEQFF	TGCGCCAGCAGCCAAAGCCCCCGCAGGGAAGTCAATGAGCAGTTCTTC
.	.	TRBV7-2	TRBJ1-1	CASSAQKNTEAFF	TGTGCCAGCTCAGCACAGAAAAACACTGAAGCTTTCTTT
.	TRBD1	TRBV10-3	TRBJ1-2	CAINGQGVFYGYTF	TGTGCCATCAATGGACAGGGGGTCTTCTATGGCTACACCTTC
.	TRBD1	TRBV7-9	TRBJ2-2	CASSSRDRGPGELFF	TGTGCCAGCAGCTCCCGGGACAGGGGACCCGGGGAGCTGTTTTTT
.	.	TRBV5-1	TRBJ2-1	CASSLYAGPDNEQFF	TGCGCCAGCAGCTTGTACGCGGGGCCGGACAATGAGCAGTTCTTC
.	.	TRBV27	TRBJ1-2	CASSLGGGNYGYTF	TGTGCCAGCAGTTTAGGGGGGGGGAACTATGGCTACACCTTC
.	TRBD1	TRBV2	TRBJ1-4	CASSRRQGGEKLFF	TGTGCCAGCAGCCGAAGACAGGGGGGGGAAAAACTGTTTTTT
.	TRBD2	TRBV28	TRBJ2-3	CASSPGLAGTDTQYF	TGTGCCAGCAGTCCGGGACTAGCGGGCACAGATACGCAGTATTTT
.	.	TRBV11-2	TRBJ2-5	CASSFTTSSETQYF	TGTGCCAGCAGCTTTACCACTAGCTCCGAGACCCAGTACTTC
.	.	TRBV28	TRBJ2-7	CASSSVDSSYEQYF	TGTGCCAGCAGTTCGGTAGACAGCTCCTACGAGCAGTACTTC
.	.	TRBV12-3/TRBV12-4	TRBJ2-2	CASRQGGTGELFF	TGTGCCAGCAGGCAGGGGGGTACCGGGGAGCTGTTTTTT
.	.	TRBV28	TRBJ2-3	CASRGALLDTQYF	TGTGCCAGCAGAGGGGCTTTACTAGATACGCAGTATTTT
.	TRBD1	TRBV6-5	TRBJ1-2	CASSGDRVVGYTF	TGTGCCAGCAGCGGGGACAGGGTCGTTGGCTACACCTTC
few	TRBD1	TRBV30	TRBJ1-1	CAWRTGGGTEAFF	TGTGCCTGGAGAACAGGGGGAGGCACTGAAGCTTTCTTT
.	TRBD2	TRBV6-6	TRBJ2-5	CASSRTSGRSETQYF	TGTGCCAGCAGTAGGACTAGCGGGAGGTCGGAGACCCAGTACTTC
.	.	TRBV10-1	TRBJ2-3	CASRSDGKADTQYF	TGCGCCAGCCGTAGCGACGGGAAGGCAGATACGCAGTATTTT
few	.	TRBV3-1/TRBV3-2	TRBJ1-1	CASSQGQRNTEAFF	TGTGCCAGCAGCCAAGGACAGCGTAACACTGAAGCTTTCTTT
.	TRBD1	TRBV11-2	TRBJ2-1	CASSKDRDNEQFF	TGTGCCAGCAGTAAGGACAGGGACAATGAGCAGTTCTTC
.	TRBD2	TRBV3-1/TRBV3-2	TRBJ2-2	CASSQDRTSENTGELFF	TGTGCCAGCAGCCAGGACCGGACTAGCGAGAACACCGGGGAGCTGTTTTTT
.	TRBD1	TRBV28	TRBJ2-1	CASSPPGDRPTLGQFF	TGTGCCAGCAGTCCCCCTGGGGACAGACCTACTCTTGGGCAGTTCTTC
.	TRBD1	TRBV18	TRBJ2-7	CASRSGTGGYEQYF	TGTGCCAGCCGAAGCGGGACAGGGGGCTACGAGCAGTACTTC
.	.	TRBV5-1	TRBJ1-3	CASSPTGSSGNTIYF	TGCGCCAGCAGCCCTACAGGGTCCTCTGGAAACACCATATATTTT
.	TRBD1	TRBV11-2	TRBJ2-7	CASSLGTGAYGQYF	TGTGCCAGCAGCTTAGGGACAGGGGCCTACGGGCAGTACTTC
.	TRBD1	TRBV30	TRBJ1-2	CAWIADRGTYGYTF	TGTGCCTGGATAGCGGACAGGGGTACCTATGGCTACACCTTC
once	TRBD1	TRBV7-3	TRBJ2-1	CASSIQGIAYNEQFF	TGTGCCAGCAGTATACAGGGGATTGCCTACAATGAGCAGTTCTTC
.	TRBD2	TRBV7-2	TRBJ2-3	CASSSVAGVPDTQYF	TGTGCCAGCAGCTCCGTAGCGGGAGTCCCAGATACGCAGTATTTT
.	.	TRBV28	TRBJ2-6	CASSPPTGGLSGANVLTF	TGTGCCAGCAGTCCTCCCACCGGGGGGCTCTCTGGGGCCAACGTCCTGACTTTC